One and the same sample provided the 11 T cell receptor beta chains below, sequenced in a study of blood T cell repertoires in COVID-19. The data were produced by immunoSEQ multiplex PCR, yet TCRdb's version contains in-frame clones alone and is incomplete. This sample yields approximately 63,000 clones, of which about three quarters are seen a single time; 50% to 55% belongs to the top ten. Material for sequencing was peripheral blood. The origin of the receptors is a woman older than 75 with acute or convalescent COVID-19.

The chain uses TRBV28 and TRBJ1-1; 8 bases map to TRBD1. Germline V CDR1 and CDR2: MDHEN, SYDVKM. This CDR3 contains 15 residues. Losses at the gene ends were 4 bases for V and 4 bases for J; bases not matched to a gene: 8. The CDR3 nucleotides are TGTGCCAGCAGTTCTCTCAGGGGGCGAGTCACTGAAGCTTTCTTT. Amino acids: CASSSLRGRVTEAFF.

This rearrangement joins TRBV18 to TRBJ2-3, with a possible D match to TRBD2 (6 bases). Looked up from germline, CDR1 is KGHSH and CDR2 is LQKENI. V gave up 5 bases and J gave up 6 bases, with 9 bases separating them. The CDR3 length is 12 residues. Here the CDR3 DNA reads TGTGCCAGCTCAACGGGGGTGGATACGCAGTATTTT. Amino acids: CASSTGVDTQYF.

V gene TRBV2 combines with J gene TRBJ2-5; D remains ambiguous. CDR3 length: 11 amino acids. Trimming took 8 bases from V and 5 from J, leaving 9 bases between them. Per the germline V gene, CDR1 is SNHLY and CDR2 is FYNNEI. The CDR3 DNA sequence: TGTGCCAGCGCGACAAAGGAGACCCAGTACTTC. It encodes CASATKETQYF.

V usage is TRBV27 and J usage is TRBJ2-5, with TRBD2 matching over 9 bases. The germline gives CDR1 MNHEY, CDR2 SMNVEV (reference sequence). This CDR3 region has 14 residues. The trim removed 6 bases at V and 4 bases at J, leaving 6 bases unmatched. DNA of the CDR3: TGTGCCAGCAGCGATAGCGGGAGACCAGAGACCCAGTACTTC. This encodes CASSDSGRPETQYF.

The V gene is TRBV7-9, the J gene TRBJ2-7, with D possibly being TRBD2 (6 bases). CDR3 length: 15 residues. V was shortened by 5 bases and J by 1 base, with 15 bases between the two germline ends. Germline V lookup: CDR1 SEHNR, CDR2 FQNEAQ (reference sequence). DNA for the CDR3: TGTGCCAGCAGCCCCGGGACCGGGAGATCCTACGAGCAGTACTTC. It is translated as CASSPGTGRSYEQYF. Using reference TRBV7-9 and TRBJ2-7 for the parts outside the CDR3, the full variable domain is DTGVSQNPRHKITKRGQNVTFRCDPISEHNRLYWYRQTLGQGPEFLTYFQNEAQLEKSRLLSDRFSAERPKGSFSTLEIQRTEQGDSAMYLCASSPGTGRSYEQYFGPGTRLTVT.

The chain recombines TRBV28 with TRBJ2-4; maybe TRBD2 (5 bases). The ends were cut back, 2 bases at V and 7 bases at J, with 12 bases in the middle. This CDR3 has 14 amino acids. Germline CDR1 reads MDHEN; CDR2 reads SYDVKM. In DNA form, the CDR3 reads TGTGCCAGCAGTTTAGTCTCGAGAGGGAACATTCAGTACTTC. This sequence encodes CASSLVSRGNIQYF.

The chain couples TRBV11-2 to TRBJ1-1; TRBD1 matches 7 bases. CDR1 SGHAT and CDR2 FQNNGV come from the germline V gene. This CDR3 comprises 15 residues. J gave up 0 bases and V 5 bases, and 6 bases lay outside the gene matches. The CDR3 spells CASSLTQGLNTEAFF. In DNA, the CDR3 is TGTGCCAGCAGCCTAACACAGGGGTTGAACACTGAAGCTTTCTTT.

This clone was seen more than once but under ten times. The CDR3 protein is CASSQIFTGRRGELFF. As DNA, the CDR3 is TGCGCCAGCAGCCAAATCTTTACGGGGAGAAGAGGGGAGCTGTTTTTT. The gene calls are TRBV4-1 and TRBJ2-2; possibly TRBD2 for D (5 bases). Germline V gene sequence: CDR1 MGHRA, CDR2 YSYEKL. This CDR3 comprises 16 residues. V was pared by 2 bases and J by 8 bases, with 18 bases between.

This chain joins TRBV27 and TRBJ2-2; TRBD1 is a possible D gene (5 bases). Trimming removed 6 bases from V and 6 bases from J, with 17 bases in between. CDR3 length: 15 amino acids. CDR1 is MNHEY, CDR2 SMNVEV, per germline (reference sequence). The chain's CDR3 is CASSLRRAVAGELFF. The CDR3, as DNA: TGTGCCAGCAGCCTCCGCAGGGCCGTGGCCGGGGAGCTGTTTTTT.

This chain links TRBV6-5 with TRBJ1-1, with TRBD1 matching 7 bases. Germline CDR1 and CDR2: MNHEY and SVGAGI. This CDR3 has 15 amino acids. Losses at the gene ends were 7 bases for V and 0 bases for J; bases not matched to a gene: 8. CDR3 sequence: CASNTGTALNTEAFF. The CDR3 coding sequence is TGTGCCAGCAACACTGGGACAGCCTTGAACACTGAAGCTTTCTTT.

V is TRBV9 and J is TRBJ1-1; no definite D call. CDR1 is SGDLS and CDR2 is YYNGEE in the germline V gene. This CDR3 is 14 amino acids long. Trimming shortened V by 4 bases and J by 3 bases, and 13 bases separated the two germline ends. The CDR3 region is CASSLGGRHTEAFF. The DNA of the CDR3 is TGTGCCAGCAGCTTAGGCGGGAGACACACTGAAGCTTTCTTT.